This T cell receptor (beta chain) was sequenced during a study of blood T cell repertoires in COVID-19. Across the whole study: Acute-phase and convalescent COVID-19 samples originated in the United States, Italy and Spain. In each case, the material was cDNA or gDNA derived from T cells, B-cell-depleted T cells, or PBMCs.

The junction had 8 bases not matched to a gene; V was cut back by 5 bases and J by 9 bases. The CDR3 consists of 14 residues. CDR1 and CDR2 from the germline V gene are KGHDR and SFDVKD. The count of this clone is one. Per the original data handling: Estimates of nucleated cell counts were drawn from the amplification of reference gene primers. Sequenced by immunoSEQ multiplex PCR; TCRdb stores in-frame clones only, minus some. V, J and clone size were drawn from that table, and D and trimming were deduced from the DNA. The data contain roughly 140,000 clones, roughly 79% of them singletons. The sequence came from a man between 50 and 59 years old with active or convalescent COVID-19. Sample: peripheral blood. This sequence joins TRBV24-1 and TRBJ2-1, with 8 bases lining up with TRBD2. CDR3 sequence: CATSVAGGNSEQFF. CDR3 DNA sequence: TGTGCCACCAGTGTGGCGGGAGGTAATTCTGAGCAGTTCTTC.